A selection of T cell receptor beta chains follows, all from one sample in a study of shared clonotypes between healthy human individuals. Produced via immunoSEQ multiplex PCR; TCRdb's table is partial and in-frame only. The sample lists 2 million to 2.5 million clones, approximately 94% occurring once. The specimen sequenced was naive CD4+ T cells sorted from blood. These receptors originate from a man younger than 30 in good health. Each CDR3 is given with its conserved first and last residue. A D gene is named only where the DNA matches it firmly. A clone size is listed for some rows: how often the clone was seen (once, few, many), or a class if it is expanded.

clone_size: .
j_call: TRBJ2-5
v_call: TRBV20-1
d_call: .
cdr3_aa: CSARIGETQYF
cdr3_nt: TGCAGTGCTAGGATCGGAGAGACCCAGTACTTC

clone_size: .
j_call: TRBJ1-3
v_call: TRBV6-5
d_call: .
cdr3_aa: CASASSGNTIYF
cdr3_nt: TGTGCCAGCGCCTCCTCTGGAAACACCATATATTTT

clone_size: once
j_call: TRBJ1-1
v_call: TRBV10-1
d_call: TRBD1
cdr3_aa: CASSEPGQGRTFF
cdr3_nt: TGCGCCAGCAGTGAGCCTGGACAGGGGAGGACTTTCTTT

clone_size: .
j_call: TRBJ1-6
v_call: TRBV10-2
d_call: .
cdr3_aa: CASWAGVLYNSPLHF
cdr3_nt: TGCGCCAGCTGGGCAGGGGTTTTGTATAATTCACCCCTCCACTTT

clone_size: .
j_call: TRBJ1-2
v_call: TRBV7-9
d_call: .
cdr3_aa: CASSLVGLTYGYTF
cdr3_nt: TGTGCCAGCAGCTTAGTCGGTCTTACCTATGGCTACACCTTC

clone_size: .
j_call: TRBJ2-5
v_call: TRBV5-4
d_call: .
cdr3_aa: CASSVGGETQYF
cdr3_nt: TGTGCCAGCAGCGTAGGTGGGGAGACCCAGTACTTC

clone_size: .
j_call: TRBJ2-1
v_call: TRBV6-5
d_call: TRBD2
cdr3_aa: CASSYPASGRLAEQFF
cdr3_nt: TGTGCCAGCAGTTACCCAGCTAGCGGGAGGTTGGCTGAGCAGTTCTTC

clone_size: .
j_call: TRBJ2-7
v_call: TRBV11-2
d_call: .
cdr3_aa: CASSLAWGSYEQYF
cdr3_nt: TGTGCCAGCAGCTTAGCCTGGGGTTCCTACGAGCAGTACTTC

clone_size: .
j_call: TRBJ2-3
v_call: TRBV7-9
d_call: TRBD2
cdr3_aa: CASSTGTSGHTQYF
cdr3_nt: TGTGCCAGCAGCACCGGGACTAGCGGCCATACGCAGTATTTT

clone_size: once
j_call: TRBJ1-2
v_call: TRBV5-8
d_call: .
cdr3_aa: CASSPEWEMSGYTF
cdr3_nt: TGTGCCAGCAGCCCGGAATGGGAGATGAGCGGCTACACCTTC

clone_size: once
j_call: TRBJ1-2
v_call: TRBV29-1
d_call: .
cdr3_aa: CSVDTFNYGYTF
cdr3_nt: TGCAGCGTTGACACATTTAACTATGGCTACACCTTC

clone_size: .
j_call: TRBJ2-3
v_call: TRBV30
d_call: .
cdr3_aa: CAFDRPLVYF
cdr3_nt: TGTGCCTTCGACAGACCCCTGGTGTATTTT

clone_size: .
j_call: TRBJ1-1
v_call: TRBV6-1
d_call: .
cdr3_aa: CASSADGRKAFF
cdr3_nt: TGTGCCAGCAGTGCAGACGGACGTAAAGCTTTCTTT

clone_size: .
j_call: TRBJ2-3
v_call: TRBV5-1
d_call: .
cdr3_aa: CASSLEPRSDTQYF
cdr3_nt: TGCGCCAGCAGCTTGGAGCCCCGGTCTGATACGCAGTATTTT

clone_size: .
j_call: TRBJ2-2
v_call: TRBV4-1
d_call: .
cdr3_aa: CASSQDRGGRRNTGELFF
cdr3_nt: TGCGCCAGCAGCCAAGACAGGGGGGGCAGGAGGAACACCGGGGAGCTGTTTTTT

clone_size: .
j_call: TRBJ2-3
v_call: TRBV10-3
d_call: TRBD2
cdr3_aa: CAISTGTTTDTQYF
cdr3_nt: TGTGCCATCAGCACCGGGACTACCACAGATACGCAGTATTTT

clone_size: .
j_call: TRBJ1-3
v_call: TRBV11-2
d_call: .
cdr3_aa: CASSLTPFGNTIYF
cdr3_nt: TGTGCCAGCAGCTTAACCCCGTTTGGAAACACCATATATTTT

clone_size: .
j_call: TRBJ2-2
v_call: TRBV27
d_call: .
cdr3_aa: CASSLSTSATNTGELFF
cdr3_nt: TGTGCCAGCAGTTTATCTACCAGCGCGACGAACACCGGGGAGCTGTTTTTT

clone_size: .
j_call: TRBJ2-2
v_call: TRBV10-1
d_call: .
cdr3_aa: CASNPGTTTGELFF
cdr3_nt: TGCGCCAGCAACCCCGGGACGACCACCGGGGAGCTGTTTTTT

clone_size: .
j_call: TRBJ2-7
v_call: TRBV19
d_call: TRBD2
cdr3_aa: CASRAGGLYEQYF
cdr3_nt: TGTGCCAGCCGAGCGGGAGGTCTCTACGAGCAGTACTTC

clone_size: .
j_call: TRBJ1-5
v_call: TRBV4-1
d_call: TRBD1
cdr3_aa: CASSQEGGFGGQGGQPQHF
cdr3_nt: TGCGCCAGCAGCCAAGAGGGCGGCTTTGGGGGACAGGGAGGTCAGCCCCAGCATTTT

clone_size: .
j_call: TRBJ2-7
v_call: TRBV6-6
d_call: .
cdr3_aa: CASGSDSYEQYF
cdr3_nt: TGTGCCAGCGGCTCGGACAGCTACGAGCAGTACTTC

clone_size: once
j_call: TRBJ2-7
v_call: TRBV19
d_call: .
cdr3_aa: CATRDSNFVAQQYF
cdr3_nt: TGTGCCACCCGGGACTCCAATTTCGTCGCCCAGCAGTACTTC

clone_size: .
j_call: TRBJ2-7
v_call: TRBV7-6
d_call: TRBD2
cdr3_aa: CASSLMAQEMGLAGGSYEQYF
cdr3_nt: TGTGCCAGCAGCTTAATGGCGCAGGAGATGGGACTAGCGGGAGGCTCCTACGAGCAGTACTTC

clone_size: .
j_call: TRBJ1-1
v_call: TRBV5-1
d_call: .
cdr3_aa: CASSLGSNTEAFF
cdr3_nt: TGCGCCAGCAGCTTGGGATCGAACACTGAAGCTTTCTTT

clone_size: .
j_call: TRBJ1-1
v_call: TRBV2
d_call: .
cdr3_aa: CASSVDPNTEAFF
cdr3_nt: TGTGCCAGCAGTGTTGACCCGAACACTGAAGCTTTCTTT

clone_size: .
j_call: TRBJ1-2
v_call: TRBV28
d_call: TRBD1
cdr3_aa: CASSPRDRENYGYTF
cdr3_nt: TGTGCCAGCAGCCCGCGGGACAGGGAGAACTATGGCTACACCTTC

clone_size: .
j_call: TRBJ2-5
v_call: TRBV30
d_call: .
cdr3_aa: CAWSVIAGVKETQYF
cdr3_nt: TGTGCCTGGAGTGTAATAGCAGGGGTAAAAGAGACCCAGTACTTC

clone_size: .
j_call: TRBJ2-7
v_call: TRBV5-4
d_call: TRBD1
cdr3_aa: CASSLAGQVYEQYF
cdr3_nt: TGTGCCAGCAGCTTGGCGGGACAGGTGTACGAGCAGTACTTC

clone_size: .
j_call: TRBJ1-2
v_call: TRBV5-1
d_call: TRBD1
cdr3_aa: CASSLPGQGYGYTF
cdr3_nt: TGCGCCAGCAGCTTGCCGGGACAGGGGTACGGCTACACCTTC

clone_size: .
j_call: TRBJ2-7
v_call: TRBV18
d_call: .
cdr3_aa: CASSLDQTYEQYF
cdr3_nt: TGTGCCAGCTCCCTGGATCAGACCTACGAGCAGTACTTC

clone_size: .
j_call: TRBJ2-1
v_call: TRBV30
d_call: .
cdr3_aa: CVLALSSYNEQFF
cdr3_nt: TGTGTCCTAGCGCTGAGCTCCTACAATGAGCAGTTCTTC

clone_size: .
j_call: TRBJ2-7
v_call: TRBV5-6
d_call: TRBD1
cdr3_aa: CASRPWTGAYEQYF
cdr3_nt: TGTGCCAGCAGACCCTGGACAGGGGCCTACGAGCAGTACTTC

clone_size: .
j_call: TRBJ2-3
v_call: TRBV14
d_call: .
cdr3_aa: CASSQGADTQYF
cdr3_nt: TGTGCCAGCAGCCAAGGGGCAGATACGCAGTATTTT

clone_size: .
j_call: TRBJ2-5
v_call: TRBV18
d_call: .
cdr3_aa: CASSYSRQETQYF
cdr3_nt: TGTGCCAGCTCATACTCCCGACAAGAGACCCAGTACTTC

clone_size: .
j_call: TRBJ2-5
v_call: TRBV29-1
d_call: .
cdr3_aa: CSARKMGATETQYF
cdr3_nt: TGCAGCGCTAGGAAGATGGGGGCGACGGAGACCCAGTACTTC

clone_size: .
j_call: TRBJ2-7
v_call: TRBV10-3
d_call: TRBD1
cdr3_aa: CATRVDRGLDEQYF
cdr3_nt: TGTGCCACCCGAGTGGACAGGGGTCTAGACGAGCAGTACTTC

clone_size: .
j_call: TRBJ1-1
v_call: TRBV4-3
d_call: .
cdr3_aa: CASSRGGTLGNTEAFF
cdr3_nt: TGCGCCAGCAGCCGAGGGGGAACCTTGGGGAACACTGAAGCTTTCTTT

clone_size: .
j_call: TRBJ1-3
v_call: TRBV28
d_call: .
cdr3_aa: CASSPAGLGNTIYF
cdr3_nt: TGTGCCAGCAGTCCCGCCGGGCTGGGAAACACCATATATTTT

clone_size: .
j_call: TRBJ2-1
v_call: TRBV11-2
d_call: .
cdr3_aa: CASSFVRGYNEQFF
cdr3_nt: TGTGCCAGCAGCTTCGTTAGAGGGTACAATGAGCAGTTCTTC

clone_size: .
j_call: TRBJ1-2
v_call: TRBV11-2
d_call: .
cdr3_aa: CASSSPFDAGDYGYTF
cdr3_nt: TGTGCCAGCAGCTCGCCGTTCGACGCGGGGGACTATGGCTACACCTTC

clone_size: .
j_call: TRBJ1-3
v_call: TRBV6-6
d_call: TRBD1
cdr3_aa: CASSATGGPGNTIYF
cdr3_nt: TGTGCCAGCAGTGCGACAGGGGGACCTGGAAACACCATATATTTT

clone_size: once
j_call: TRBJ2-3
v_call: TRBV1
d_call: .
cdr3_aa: CTSSQDPVFGDTQYF
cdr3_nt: TGCACCAGCAGCCAAGATCCAGTGTTTGGGGATACGCAGTATTTT

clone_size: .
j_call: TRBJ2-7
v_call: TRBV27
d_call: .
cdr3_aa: CASSLSKGTFPYEQYF
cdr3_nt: TGTGCCAGCAGTTTATCGAAGGGGACCTTCCCCTACGAGCAGTACTTC

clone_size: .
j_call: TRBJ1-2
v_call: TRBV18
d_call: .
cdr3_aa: CASSNQEGGYGYTF
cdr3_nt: TGTGCCAGCTCAAACCAGGAAGGGGGGTATGGCTACACCTTC

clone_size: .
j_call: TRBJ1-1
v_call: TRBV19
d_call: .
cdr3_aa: CASRNREMNTEAFF
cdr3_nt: TGTGCCAGTAGAAACAGGGAGATGAACACTGAAGCTTTCTTT

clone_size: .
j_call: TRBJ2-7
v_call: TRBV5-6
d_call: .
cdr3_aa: CASSLVAGNEQYF
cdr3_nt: TGTGCCAGCAGCTTGGTAGCCGGGAACGAGCAGTACTTC

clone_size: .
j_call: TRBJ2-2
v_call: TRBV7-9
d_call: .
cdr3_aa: CASTLVGHPGELFF
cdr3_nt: TGTGCCAGCACCCTAGTCGGTCATCCCGGGGAGCTGTTTTTT

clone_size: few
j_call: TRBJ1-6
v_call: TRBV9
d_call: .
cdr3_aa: CASSATQGTGNSPLHF
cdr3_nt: TGTGCCAGCAGCGCCACACAGGGAACGGGCAATTCACCCCTCCACTTT

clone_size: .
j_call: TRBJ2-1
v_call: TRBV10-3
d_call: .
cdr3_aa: CAISEGVHEQFF
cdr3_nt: TGTGCCATCAGTGAGGGAGTCCATGAGCAGTTCTTC

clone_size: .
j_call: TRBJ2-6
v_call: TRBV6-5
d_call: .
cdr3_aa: CASSQYSSGANVLTF
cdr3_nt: TGTGCCAGCAGCCAGTACAGCTCTGGGGCCAACGTCCTGACTTTC

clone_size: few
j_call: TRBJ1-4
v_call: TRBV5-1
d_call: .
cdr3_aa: CASSTGLSGEKLFF
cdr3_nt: TGCGCCAGCAGCACCGGACTTTCAGGTGAAAAACTGTTTTTT